The 16 T cell receptor beta chains presented below share a single source sample, sequenced in a study of human T cells and chemical hapten exposure (TCRdb year 2021). In light of the paper, this sample's time point label describes: pre-sensitization, week 0. The meaning of the sample's treatment or condition label: therapeutic diphenylcyclopropenone sensitization with weekly scalp DPC. The library was built by means of RACE. Sequencer: NextSeq 500. In TCRdb, the public reads were trimmed at Q25 with fastp and aligned with MiXCR, with productive beta chains retained. Every distinct CDR3 protein forms one entry, paired with its most common genes and DNA. In this sample the table shows around 200,000 distinct CDR3 sequences, just under 30% of which occur a single time. The ten largest clonotypes hold approximately 3% of the sample. The starting material was whole blood, obtained in connection with sensitization to the hapten diphenylcyclopropenone (DPC). These receptors were collected from a woman in her twenties or thirties with alopecia areata. Some clones in this sample may be carry-over from other donors' samples.

The chain couples TRBV29-1 to TRBJ2-1; the D gene is possibly TRBD1 (5 bases). CDR3 size: 15 residues. Germline V gene data show CDR1 as SQVTM and CDR2 as ANQGSEA. Trimming removed 6 bases at V and 1 base at J, with 16 bases between. The CDR3 loop is CSVGHQSGSYNEQFF. The CDR3 DNA sequence: TGCAGCGTGGGGCACCAAAGTGGGTCCTACAATGAGCAGTTCTTC.

The chain joins TRBV10-3 to TRBJ1-1; D is ambiguous. V was clipped by 6 bases and J by 0 bases, with 8 bases between them. Germline CDR1 ENHRY, CDR2 SYGVKD. The CDR3 length is 13 residues. CDR3 DNA: TGTGCCATCAGCGGGGATTTGAACACTGAAGCTTTCTTT. Its translation is CAISGDLNTEAFF.

The table lists this clonotype with a few counts. This chain joins TRBV7-2 and TRBJ2-7; D not certain. Trimming removed 3 bases from V and 0 bases from J, with 9 bases in between. The CDR3 runs 14 residues. The V gene's germline CDR1 is SGHTA and CDR2 FQGNSA. The CDR3, as DNA: TGTGCCAGCAGCTTGGGCAGGTTCTCCTACGAGCAGTACTTC. It encodes CASSLGRFSYEQYF.

In this sample, this clonotype turned up many times. This chain joins TRBV28 and TRBJ1-1, with no clear D. The CDR3 extends over 12 amino acids. V was clipped by 10 bases and J by 4 bases, with 13 bases between them. CDR1 and CDR2 (germline): MDHEN, SYDVKM. CDR3 DNA: TGTGCCACCGGAACCCCCGTCACTGAAGCTTTCTTT. This translates into CATGTPVTEAFF.

V and J are TRBV20-1 and TRBJ2-3, with D hard to call. From germline, CDR1 is DFQATT and CDR2 SNEGSKA (reference sequence). The V gene lost 5 bases and the J gene lost 1 base, with 13 bases spanning the gap. CDR3 size: 14 residues. The CDR3 loop reads CSAPIPGGTDTQYF. The DNA of the CDR3 is TGCAGTGCTCCCATCCCAGGTGGCACAGATACGCAGTATTTT.

The V call is TRBV7-6, the J call TRBJ2-1; the D gene is possibly TRBD2 (6 bases). The germline CDR1 and CDR2 sequences are SGHVS and FNYEAQ. Trimming left V 2 bases short and J 8 bases short, with 16 bases between. The CDR3 has 15 amino acids. CDR3 bases: TGTGCCAGCAGCTTATACGGAGGGCCGTTTTATGAGCAGTTCTTC. Protein: CASSLYGGPFYEQFF. The whole variable domain, filled in from reference TRBV7-6 and TRBJ2-1, reads GAGVSQSPRYKVTKRGQDVALRCDPISGHVSLYWYRQALGQGPEFLTYFNYEAQQDKSGLPNDRFSAERPEGSISTLTIQRTEQRDSAMYRCASSLYGGPFYEQFFGPGTRLTVL.

The rearrangement links TRBV4-1 to TRBJ1-1; TRBD1 matches at 8 bases. This CDR3 has 15 amino acids. The germline V gene encodes CDR1 MGHRA and CDR2 YSYEKL. V dropped 1 base and J dropped 4; count of bases not matched to a gene: 5. DNA for the CDR3: TGCGCCAGCAGCCAAGCCGGACAGGGAGGCACTGAAGCTTTCTTT. It yields the protein CASSQAGQGGTEAFF.

The sample holds a few counts of this clonotype. The chain combines TRBV3-1 with TRBJ1-1; D not resolved. Germline V CDR1 and CDR2: LGHDT, YNNKEL (reference sequence). V was clipped by 2 bases and J by 5 bases, with 12 bases between them. CDR3 length: 14 amino acids. The CDR3 here is CASSQSGVHTEAFF. The CDR3 nucleotides are TGTGCCAGCAGCCAATCCGGGGTCCATACTGAAGCTTTCTTT.

This clonotype was found a few times. The V and J genes are TRBV20-1 and TRBJ1-5; 7 bases match TRBD1. V shed 4 bases and J 4 bases; nucleotides not matched to a gene: 1. The CDR3 has 12 residues. Germline-derived CDR1 and CDR2 are DFQATT and SNEGSKA (reference sequence). The CDR3 DNA reads TGCAGTGCTACACAGGGGAATCAGCCCCAGCATTTT. Protein sequence: CSATQGNQPQHF.

V and J are TRBV3-1 and TRBJ2-5; D could derive from TRBD1 or TRBD2 (6 bases each). CDR3 length equals 15 residues. The V gene's germline CDR1 is LGHDT and CDR2 YNNKEL (reference sequence). The ends were cut back, 4 bases at V and 4 bases at J, with 16 bases in the middle. CDR3 bases: TGTGCCAGCAGCCCCCTTCAACAGGGAGGAGAGACCCAGTACTTC. Its translation is CASSPLQQGGETQYF.

V gene TRBV11-2 combines with J gene TRBJ2-1; 14 nucleotides match TRBD2. V shed 5 bases, J shed 8 bases, and the junction held 11 bases outside the gene matches. The CDR3 contains 17 residues. The germline V gene encodes CDR1 SGHAT and CDR2 FQNNGV. CDR3 nucleotides: TGTGCCAGCAGCCATCTCACGGGACTAGCGGGAGCGGATGAGCAGTTCTTC. It translates to CASSHLTGLAGADEQFF.

This clonotype was seen a handful of times. The CDR3 DNA sequence: TGCAGCGTTGAAGATCCATTAGCCAAAAACATTCAGTACTTC. The encoded protein is CSVEDPLAKNIQYF. The chain joins TRBV29-1 to TRBJ2-4; no clear D gene. Germline V gene data show CDR1 as SQVTM and CDR2 as ANQGSEA. The germline V and J ends were trimmed by 0 bases and 0 bases, with 6 bases remaining between them. The CDR3 extends over 14 amino acids.

This chain links TRBV29-1 with TRBJ2-3; tentatively, D is TRBD2 (6 bases). The CDR3 contains 15 residues. Germline-derived CDR1 and CDR2 are SQVTM and ANQGSEA. Deletions cut 5 bases from V and 1 base from J, with 16 bases between. CDR3 protein: CSVSPGGWGTDTQYF. Written as DNA, the CDR3 is TGCAGCGTTTCACCCGGGGGATGGGGCACAGATACGCAGTATTTT.

This chain connects TRBV9 to TRBJ2-7; D gene uncertain. With 10 bases removed from V and 6 bases from J, the gap between germline ends came to 14 bases. Germline assignment: CDR1 SGDLS and CDR2 YYNGEE. The CDR3 is 11 amino acids. CDR3 sequence reads: CAPWGPCEQYF. The CDR3 nucleotides read TGTGCCCCCTGGGGTCCCTGCGAGCAGTACTTC.

This clonotype was detected a few times. CDR3 protein: CASSLGMDSPLHF. CDR3 nucleotide sequence: TGTGCCAGCAGCTTGGGGATGGATTCACCCCTCCACTTT. The V gene is TRBV7-3, the J gene TRBJ1-6; D is uncertain. Trimming cost V 3 bases and J 8 bases, with 8 bases left between them. Germline loops: CDR1 SGHTA, CDR2 FQGTGA. The CDR3 contains 13 residues.

The rearrangement joins TRBV10-3 to TRBJ1-2; 8 positions agree with TRBD1. Germline CDR1 ENHRY, CDR2 SYGVKD. V was clipped by 5 bases and J by 4 bases; unmatched bases: 6. The CDR3 extends over 14 amino acids. The CDR3 DNA reads TGTGCCATCAGTCAGACAGGGGAAGCCTATGGCTACACCTTC. Its protein product is CAISQTGEAYGYTF.